This T cell receptor (beta chain) was identified during a study of cytomegalovirus exposure and HLA in healthy donors. Investigators did not record CMV serostatus for this donor. The PCR ran on 60 Vbeta and 13 Jbeta primers. Repertoires were generated with immunoSEQ multiplex PCR, while TCRdb's copy carries only in-frame clones and drops some. The sample has roughly 130,000 clones; about 80% are singletons. Study results and caveats: In a later analysis, productive TCRs from donors in an Asian-associated ancestry cluster reportedly carried fewer N-insertions than the cohort mean.

Notes on this clone: Its antigen is not identified.

V was shortened by 4 bases and J by 6 bases, with 12 bases between the two germline ends. The CDR3 length is 13 residues. Germline V gene sequence: CDR1 SGDLS, CDR2 YYNGEE. This TCR was sampled from a human donor in good health. What was sequenced was PBMCs. The chain recombines TRBV9 with TRBJ2-3; D gene uncertain. The CDR3 protein is CASSSRPLDTQYF. CDR3 in DNA: TGTGCCAGCAGCTCTAGGCCTCTGGATACGCAGTATTTT.